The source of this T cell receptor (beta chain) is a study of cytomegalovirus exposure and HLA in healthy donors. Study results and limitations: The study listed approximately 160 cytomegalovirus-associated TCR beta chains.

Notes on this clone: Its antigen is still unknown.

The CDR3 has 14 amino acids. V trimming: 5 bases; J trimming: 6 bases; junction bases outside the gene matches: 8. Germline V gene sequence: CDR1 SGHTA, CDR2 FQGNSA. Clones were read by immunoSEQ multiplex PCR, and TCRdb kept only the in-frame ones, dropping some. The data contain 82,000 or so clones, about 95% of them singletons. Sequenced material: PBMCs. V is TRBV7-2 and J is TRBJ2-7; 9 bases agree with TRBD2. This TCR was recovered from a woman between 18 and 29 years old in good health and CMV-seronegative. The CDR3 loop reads CASSPPLAGVEQYF. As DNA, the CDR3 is TGTGCCAGCAGCCCTCCGTTAGCGGGAGTCGAGCAGTACTTC.